Detailed here is one T cell receptor (beta chain). Its antigen remains unknown. The data belong to a study of T cell responses to AZD1222 COVID-19 vaccine. Study-wide results and caveats: Baseline seropositivity characterized only a handful of AZD1222 recipients. The CD4 TCRs associated with vaccination extended across spike and predominated at 160-218 and 743-854. Two AZD1222 doses significantly raised spike-specific TCR breadth and depth over controls.

The germline gives CDR1 SGHKS, CDR2 YYEKEE (reference sequence). The CDR3 covers 16 residues. V lost 4 bases, J lost 7 bases, and 12 bases stayed unmatched. Only in-frame clones appear in the TCRdb table, and some are missing; sequencing was by immunoSEQ multiplex PCR. This table holds about 120,000 clones, around nine tenths found once. This clonotype was sampled from an adult who received the AZD1222 COVID-19 vaccine. V is TRBV5-5 and J is TRBJ1-5; 9 positions match TRBD1. The sequenced sample was peripheral blood, obtained 28 days after the second AZD1222 dose. CDR3 amino acids: CASSVAGTGIDQPQHF. In nucleotides, the CDR3 is TGTGCCAGCAGCGTTGCCGGGACAGGGATCGACCAGCCCCAGCATTTT.